The entry below gives a single TCR beta chain sequence along with its context. Its specificity is not known. The data were taken from a study of T cells and Merkel cell carcinoma outcomes. Whole-study results and caveats: Repertoire plus T-cell density reportedly predicted Merkel cell carcinoma outcomes.

In germline, CDR1 is SGHVS, CDR2 FQNEAQ. V was clipped by 4 bases and J by 2 bases; unmatched bases: 5. The CDR3 totals 14 residues. TCRdb keeps only in-frame clones here, not all; method: immunoSEQ multiplex PCR. The table lists 9,000 to 15,000 clones, 95% to 96% of them singletons. The receptor was isolated from a human donor with Merkel cell carcinoma. Input material: tumor tissue from Merkel cell carcinoma. The chain recombines TRBV7-8 with TRBJ2-7, with TRBD1 matching 7 bases. The CDR3 DNA reads as TGTGCCAGCAGCTCGGGACAGCCTACCTACGAGCAGTACTTC. Translated, it gives CASSSGQPTYEQYF.